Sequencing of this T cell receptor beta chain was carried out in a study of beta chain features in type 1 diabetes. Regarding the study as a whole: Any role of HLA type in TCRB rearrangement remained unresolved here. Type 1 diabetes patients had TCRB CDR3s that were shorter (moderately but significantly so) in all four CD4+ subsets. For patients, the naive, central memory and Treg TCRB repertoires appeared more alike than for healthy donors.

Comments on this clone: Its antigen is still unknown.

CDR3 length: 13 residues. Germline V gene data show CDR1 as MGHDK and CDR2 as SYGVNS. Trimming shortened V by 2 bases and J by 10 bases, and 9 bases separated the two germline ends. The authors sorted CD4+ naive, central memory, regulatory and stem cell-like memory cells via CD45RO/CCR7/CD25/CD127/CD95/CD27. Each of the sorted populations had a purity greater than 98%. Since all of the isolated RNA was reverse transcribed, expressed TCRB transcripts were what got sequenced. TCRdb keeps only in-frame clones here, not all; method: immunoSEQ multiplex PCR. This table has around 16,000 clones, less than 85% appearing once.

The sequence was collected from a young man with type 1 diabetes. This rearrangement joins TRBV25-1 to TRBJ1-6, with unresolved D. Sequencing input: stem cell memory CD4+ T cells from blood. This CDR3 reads CASSERERSPLHF. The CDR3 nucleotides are TGTGCCAGCAGTGAAAGGGAGCGATCACCCCTCCACTTT.